These 6 T cell receptor beta chains share one sample of origin, sequenced in a study of shared clonotypes between healthy human individuals (dated by TCRdb to 2019 to 2021). Receptor libraries were prepared by the immunoSEQ multiplex PCR assay. TCRdb carries this immuneACCESS record with in-frame sequences only. Its versions omit some clonotypes, under half of them owing to an unresolved V gene in the studies checked, with the rest unexplained. The table for this sample lists about 340,000 clones; around 79% of them were counted only once. In total, the top ten clones hold more than 9% of the sample. Sample: memory CD4+ T cells sorted from blood. The cell subset or site label, read with the paper, signifies: CD45RA-negative fraction. The receptors originated from a man younger than 45 in good health.

J is TRBJ1-1 and V is TRBV29-1; D remains unclear. The CDR3 has 11 amino acids. V dropped 3 bases and J dropped 8 bases, with 10 bases sitting between them. Looked up from germline, CDR1 is SQVTM and CDR2 is ANQGSEA. This chain's CDR3 is CSVDRWGEAFF. CDR3 DNA sequence: TGCAGCGTTGATAGGTGGGGAGAAGCTTTCTTT. The full variable domain, completed using reference TRBV29-1 and TRBJ1-1, is SAVISQKPSRDICQRGTSLTIQCQVDSQVTMMFWYRQQPGQSLTLIATANQGSEATYESGFVIDKFPISRPNLTFSTLTVSNMSPEDSSIYLCSVDRWGEAFFGQGTRLTVV.

The chain couples TRBV7-9 to TRBJ1-1; D not resolved. V was shortened by 1 base and J by 2 bases, with 8 bases between the two germline ends. CDR1 and CDR2 from the germline V gene are SEHNR and FQNEAQ (reference sequence). The CDR3 spans 14 residues. The CDR3 is CASSLDGTNTEAFF. The CDR3 DNA reads as TGTGCCAGCAGCTTAGACGGAACTAACACTGAAGCTTTCTTT.

The J gene is TRBJ1-1, the V gene TRBV6-5; the D gene is possibly TRBD1 (6 bases). The ends were cut back, 6 bases at V and 9 bases at J, with 11 bases in the middle. Per the germline V gene, CDR1 is MNHEY and CDR2 is SVGAGI. The CDR3 is 11 residues long. In DNA, the CDR3 is TGTGCCAGCAGAAATACAGGGAAAGCTTTCTTT. Residues: CASRNTGKAFF.

The chain recombines TRBV6-1 with TRBJ1-2, with D tentatively TRBD1 (5 bases). The CDR3 sequence is 15 residues long. Germline loops: CDR1 MNHNS, CDR2 SASEGT. V was pared by 2 bases and J by 2 bases, with 12 bases between. As DNA, the CDR3 is TGTGCCAGCAGTGAAAGTAGCAGACAGAACTATGGCTACACCTTC. Translated: CASSESSRQNYGYTF.

The chain links TRBV6-1 to TRBJ1-2, with TRBD1 as a possible D gene (6 bases). The CDR3 extends over 13 amino acids. Trimming took 7 bases from V and 8 from J, leaving 17 bases between them. Germline V gene lookup returns CDR1 MNHNS and CDR2 SASEGT. CDR3 sequence reads: CASKIRGTQGYTF. In DNA, the CDR3 is TGTGCCAGCAAGATAAGGGGGACACAGGGCTACACCTTC.

The genes are TRBV7-8 and TRBJ2-7; tentative D call: TRBD2 (5 bases). V was clipped by 3 bases and J by 3 bases, with 12 bases between them. This CDR3 has 14 amino acids. The V gene's germline CDR1 is SGHVS and CDR2 FQNEAQ. Here the CDR3 DNA reads TGTGCCAGCAGCTTGGCAGGAACTAGCTACGAGCAGTACTTC. It yields the protein CASSLAGTSYEQYF.